A single sample gave rise to the 12 T cell receptor beta chains below, sequenced in a study of shared clonotypes between healthy human individuals. Data came from immunoSEQ multiplex PCR; TCRdb stores just in-frame clones and leaves some out. The sample lists 2 million to 2.5 million clones, around 93% occurring once. Material: naive CD4+ T cells from PBMCs. The subset here: CD45RA+ positively selected. These receptors were collected from a man between 18 and 29 years old in good health. Some clones in this sample may be carry-over from other donors' samples.

The J gene is TRBJ1-3, the V gene TRBV28; possibly TRBD1 for D (5 bases). V was pared by 5 bases and J by 4 bases, with 21 bases between. Germline CDR1 reads MDHEN; CDR2 reads SYDVKM. The CDR3 is 17 residues long. The CDR3 nucleotides read TGTGCCAGCAGTCCTAACAAATGGGGGGAAGCCGGAAACACCATATATTTT. Amino acid sequence: CASSPNKWGEAGNTIYF.

This clone was counted between two and nine times. The V and J genes are TRBV27 and TRBJ1-2, with 9 nucleotides matching TRBD1. This CDR3 is 14 amino acids long. Germline V CDR1 and CDR2: MNHEY, SMNVEV (reference sequence). V was pared by 3 bases and J by 7 bases, with 6 bases of the junction left unmatched. Here the CDR3 reads CASSFRDRAGGYTF. Here the CDR3 DNA reads TGTGCCAGCAGTTTCCGGGACAGGGCGGGTGGCTACACCTTC.

V is TRBV2 and J is TRBJ2-4, with TRBD1 matching over 8 bases. This CDR3 has 12 amino acids. With 8 bases clipped from V and 10 bases from J, the junction kept 7 bases outside the gene matches. The germline gives CDR1 SNHLY, CDR2 FYNNEI. CDR3 amino acids: CASLRQGTIQYF. Written as DNA, the CDR3 is TGTGCCAGCCTCCGACAGGGGACTATTCAGTACTTC.

Comment on this clone: Other DNA sequences within the sample encode an identical CDR3. The chain links TRBV18 to TRBJ1-4, with 8 positions matching TRBD1. V trimming: 3 bases; J trimming: 5 bases; junction bases outside the gene matches: 5. Looked up from germline, CDR1 is KGHSH and CDR2 is LQKENI. CDR3 length: 15 amino acids. CDR3 loop: CASSPQTGENEKLFF. The CDR3 bases are TGTGCCAGCTCACCCCAGACAGGGGAAAATGAAAAACTGTTTTTT.

The chain has TRBV6-1 and TRBJ2-1, with D hard to call. The CDR3 spans 13 residues. Germline V gene data show CDR1 as MNHNS and CDR2 as SASEGT. V was clipped by 6 bases and J by 7 bases, with 13 bases between them. The CDR3 is CASRGPGGNEQFF. The CDR3 coding sequence is TGTGCCAGCAGAGGACCCGGTGGTAATGAGCAGTTCTTC.

Details on this clone: The same CDR3 can be traced to other DNA sequences in this sample. The chain has TRBV7-3 and TRBJ2-1; D remains unclear. Germline CDR1 reads SGHTA; CDR2 reads FQGTGA. V was cut by 5 bases and J by 9 bases, with 8 bases left in between. The CDR3 consists of 11 residues. The chain's CDR3 is CASSPGGEQFF. The CDR3 DNA follows: TGTGCCAGCAGCCCCGGTGGTGAGCAGTTCTTC.

The chain joins TRBV5-1 to TRBJ2-7; 7 nucleotides agree with TRBD2. The V and J ends lost 0 bases and 2 bases, in that order; junction bases with no gene match: 11. CDR1 and CDR2 from the germline V gene are SGHRS and YFSETQ. The CDR3 is 17 amino acids. The CDR3 sequence: CASSLGGGAGITYEQYF. DNA of the CDR3: TGCGCCAGCAGCTTGGGAGGTGGAGCGGGAATCACCTACGAGCAGTACTTC.

To note about this clone: Other DNA sequences in this specimen translate into the identical CDR3. V usage is TRBV5-1 and J usage is TRBJ2-7, with D possibly being TRBD1 (6 bases). V was trimmed by 1 base and J by 1 base, leaving 9 bases between them. Germline V gene lookup returns CDR1 SGHRS and CDR2 YFSETQ. The CDR3 length is 14 residues. The CDR3 here is CASSLITGSYEQYF. For the CDR3, the DNA is TGCGCCAGCAGCTTGATAACAGGGTCCTACGAGCAGTACTTC.

The chain employs TRBV9 and TRBJ1-4; D might be TRBD1 (5 bases). Germline CDR1 reads SGDLS; CDR2 reads YYNGEE. The CDR3 runs 15 residues. V gave up 2 bases and J gave up 0 bases, with 8 bases separating them. For the CDR3, the DNA is TGTGCCAGCAGCGTCCGGGGGACAACTAATGAAAAACTGTTTTTT. As protein: CASSVRGTTNEKLFF.

This chain links TRBV25-1 with TRBJ2-2, with TRBD2 as a possible D gene (6 bases). V lost 2 bases and J 2 bases, leaving 12 bases between the germline ends. CDR1 and CDR2 (germline): MGHDK, SYGVNS. The CDR3 is 16 residues long. The CDR3 protein is CASSEPGRKNTGELFF. CDR3 nucleotides: TGTGCCAGCAGTGAACCAGGGAGGAAAAACACCGGGGAGCTGTTTTTT.

This chain uses TRBV6-5 with TRBJ2-7; D is possibly TRBD1 or TRBD2 (6 bases each). V was cut by 2 bases and J by 1 base, with 12 bases left in between. The CDR3 is 15 amino acids. CDR1 is MNHEY and CDR2 is SVGAGI in the germline V gene. CDR3 in amino acids: CASSYVAGQSYEQYF. In DNA form, the CDR3 reads TGTGCCAGCAGTTACGTTGCGGGACAATCCTACGAGCAGTACTTC.

J is TRBJ1-1 and V is TRBV6-1; possibly TRBD1 for D (6 bases). The CDR3 has 17 amino acids. Germline values: CDR1 MNHNS, CDR2 SASEGT. V was shortened by 4 bases and J by 9 bases, with 27 bases between the two germline ends. The CDR3 is CASSADRSRPASGKAFF. The CDR3 DNA reads as TGTGCCAGCAGTGCTGACAGGAGTCGACCTGCGTCCGGGAAAGCTTTCTTT.